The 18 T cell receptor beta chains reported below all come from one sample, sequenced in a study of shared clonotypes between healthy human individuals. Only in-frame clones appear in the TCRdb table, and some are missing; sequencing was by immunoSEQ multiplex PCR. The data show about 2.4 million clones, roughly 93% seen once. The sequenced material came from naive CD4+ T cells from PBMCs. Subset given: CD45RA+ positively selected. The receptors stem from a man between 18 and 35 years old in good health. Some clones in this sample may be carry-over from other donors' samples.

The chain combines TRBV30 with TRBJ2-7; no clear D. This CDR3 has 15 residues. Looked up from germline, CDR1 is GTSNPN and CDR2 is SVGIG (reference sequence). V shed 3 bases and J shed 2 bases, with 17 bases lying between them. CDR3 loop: CAWRPLDGETYEQYF. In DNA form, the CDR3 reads TGTGCCTGGAGACCCCTGGACGGTGAAACCTACGAGCAGTACTTC.

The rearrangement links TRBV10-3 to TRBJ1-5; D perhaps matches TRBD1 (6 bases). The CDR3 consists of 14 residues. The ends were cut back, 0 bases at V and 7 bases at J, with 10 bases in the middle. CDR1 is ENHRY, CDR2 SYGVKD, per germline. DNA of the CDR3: TGTGCCATCAGTGAGTCGGGCAGGGGCCAGCCCCAGCATTTT. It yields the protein CAISESGRGQPQHF.

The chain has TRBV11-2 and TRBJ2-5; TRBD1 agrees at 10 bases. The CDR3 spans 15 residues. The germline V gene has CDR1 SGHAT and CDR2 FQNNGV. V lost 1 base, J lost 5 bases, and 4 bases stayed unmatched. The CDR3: CASSLGDRGGETQYF. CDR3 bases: TGTGCCAGCAGCTTAGGGGACAGGGGAGGGGAGACCCAGTACTTC.

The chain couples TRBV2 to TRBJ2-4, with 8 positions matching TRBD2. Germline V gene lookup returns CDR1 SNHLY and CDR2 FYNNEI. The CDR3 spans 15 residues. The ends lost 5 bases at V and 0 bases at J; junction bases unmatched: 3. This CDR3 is CASSNLAGAKNIQYF. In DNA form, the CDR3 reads TGTGCCAGCAGTAACCTAGCGGGAGCCAAAAACATTCAGTACTTC.

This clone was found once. For the CDR3, the DNA is TGCGCCAGCAGCCCGACGAGGGGGGAGGTAGAGACCCAGTACTTC. Encoded protein: CASSPTRGEVETQYF. The rearrangement uses TRBV5-1 and TRBJ2-5; TRBD1 or TRBD2 may be the D gene (6 bases each). Trimming left V 4 bases short and J 4 bases short, with 17 bases between. This CDR3 comprises 15 residues. CDR1 is SGHRS, CDR2 YFSETQ, per germline.

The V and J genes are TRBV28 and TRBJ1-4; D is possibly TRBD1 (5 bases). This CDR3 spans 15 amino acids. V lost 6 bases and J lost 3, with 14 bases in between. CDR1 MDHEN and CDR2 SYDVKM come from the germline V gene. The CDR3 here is CASRTSGPSNEKLFF. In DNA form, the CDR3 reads TGTGCCAGCAGGACCTCGGGGCCCTCTAATGAAAAACTGTTTTTT. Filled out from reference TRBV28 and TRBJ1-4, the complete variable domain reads DVKVTQSSRYLVKRTGEKVFLECVQDMDHENMFWYRQDPGLGLRLIYFSYDVKMKEKGDIPEGYSVSREKKERFSLILESASTNQTSMYLCASRTSGPSNEKLFFGSGTQLSVL.

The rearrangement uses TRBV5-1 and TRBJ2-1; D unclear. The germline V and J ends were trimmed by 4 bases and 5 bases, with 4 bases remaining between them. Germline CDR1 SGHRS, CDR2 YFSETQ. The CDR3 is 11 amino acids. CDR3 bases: TGCGCCAGCAGCGTGGACAATGAGCAGTTCTTC. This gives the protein CASSVDNEQFF.

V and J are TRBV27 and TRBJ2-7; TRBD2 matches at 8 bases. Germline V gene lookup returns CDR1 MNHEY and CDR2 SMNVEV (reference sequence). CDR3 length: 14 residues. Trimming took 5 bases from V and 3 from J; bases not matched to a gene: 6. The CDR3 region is CASSPSGGGYEQYF. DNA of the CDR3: TGTGCCAGCAGTCCGTCGGGGGGGGGCTACGAGCAGTACTTC.

The CDR3 protein is CASSIRIGTRANEKLFF. CDR3 coding DNA: TGTGCCAGTAGTATTAGGATCGGGACTCGGGCTAATGAAAAACTGTTTTTT. The chain joins TRBV19 to TRBJ1-4; possible D gene TRBD1, 5 bases. CDR1 is LNHDA, CDR2 SQIVND, per germline (reference sequence). The germline V and J ends were trimmed by 3 bases and 3 bases, with 17 bases remaining between them. This CDR3 is 17 amino acids long.

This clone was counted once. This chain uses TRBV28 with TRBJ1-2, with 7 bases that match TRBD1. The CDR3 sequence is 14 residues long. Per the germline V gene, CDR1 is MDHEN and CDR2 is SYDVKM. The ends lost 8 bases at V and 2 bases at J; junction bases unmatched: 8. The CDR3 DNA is TGTGCCAGCTTGGCCGGGACAGTCAACTATGGCTACACCTTC. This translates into CASLAGTVNYGYTF.

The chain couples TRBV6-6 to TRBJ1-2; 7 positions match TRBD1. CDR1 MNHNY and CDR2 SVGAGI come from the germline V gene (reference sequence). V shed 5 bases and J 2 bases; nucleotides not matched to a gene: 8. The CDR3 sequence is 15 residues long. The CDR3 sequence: CASSKDRMYNYGYTF. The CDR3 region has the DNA TGTGCCAGCAGTAAGGACAGGATGTACAACTATGGCTACACCTTC.

The CDR3 loop is CASSPGTGDWDTQYF. DNA of the CDR3: TGTGCCAGCAGCCCAGGCACGGGGGATTGGGATACGCAGTATTTT. This chain joins TRBV25-1 and TRBJ2-3, with TRBD2 as a possible D gene (6 bases). The V gene's germline CDR1 is MGHDK and CDR2 SYGVNS. Between the trimmed V and J ends, which lost 6 bases and 6 bases, there was a span of 19 bases. The CDR3 runs 15 residues.

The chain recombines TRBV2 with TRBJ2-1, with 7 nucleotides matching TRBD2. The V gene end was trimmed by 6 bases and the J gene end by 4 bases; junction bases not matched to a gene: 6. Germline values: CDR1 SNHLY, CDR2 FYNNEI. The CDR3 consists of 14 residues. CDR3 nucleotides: TGTGCCAGCAGGCAGCGGGATGTTTACAATGAGCAGTTCTTC. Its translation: CASRQRDVYNEQFF.

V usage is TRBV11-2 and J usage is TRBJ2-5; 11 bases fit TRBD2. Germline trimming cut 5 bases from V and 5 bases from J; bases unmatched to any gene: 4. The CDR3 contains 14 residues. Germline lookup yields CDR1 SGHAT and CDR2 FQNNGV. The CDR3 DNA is TGTGCCAGCAGCATGACTAGCGGGAAGGAGACCCAGTACTTC. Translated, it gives CASSMTSGKETQYF.

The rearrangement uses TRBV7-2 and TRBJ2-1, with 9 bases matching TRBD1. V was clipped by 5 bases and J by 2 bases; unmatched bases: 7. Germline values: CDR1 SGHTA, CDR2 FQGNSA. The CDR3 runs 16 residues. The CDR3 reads CASSLGTGPPYNEQFF. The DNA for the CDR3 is TGTGCCAGCAGCCTTGGGACAGGGCCCCCCTACAATGAGCAGTTCTTC.

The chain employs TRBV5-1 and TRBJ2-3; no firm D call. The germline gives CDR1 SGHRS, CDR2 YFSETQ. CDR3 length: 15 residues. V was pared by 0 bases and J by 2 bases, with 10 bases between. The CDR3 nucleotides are TGCGCCAGCAGCTTGGGTCTTCGACTCACAGATACGCAGTATTTT. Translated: CASSLGLRLTDTQYF.

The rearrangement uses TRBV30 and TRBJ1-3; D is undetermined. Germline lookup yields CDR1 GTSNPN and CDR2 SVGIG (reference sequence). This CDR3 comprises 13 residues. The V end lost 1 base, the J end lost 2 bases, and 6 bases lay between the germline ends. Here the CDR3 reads CAWSAGPGNTIYF. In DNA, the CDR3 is TGTGCCTGGAGTGCAGGACCTGGAAACACCATATATTTT. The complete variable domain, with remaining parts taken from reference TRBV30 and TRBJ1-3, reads SQTIHQWPATLVQPVGSPLSLECTVEGTSNPNLYWYRQAAGRGLQLLFYSVGIGQISSEVPQNLSASRPQDRQFILSSKKLLLSDSGFYLCAWSAGPGNTIYFGEGSWLTVV.

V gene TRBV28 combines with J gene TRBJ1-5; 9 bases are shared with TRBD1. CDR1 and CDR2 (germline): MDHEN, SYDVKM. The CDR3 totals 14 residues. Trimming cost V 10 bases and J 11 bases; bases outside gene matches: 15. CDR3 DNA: TGTGCCACCCTGGGGACAGGGTCCCCCCTGGCCCAGCATTTT. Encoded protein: CATLGTGSPLAQHF.